This paragraph covers one T cell receptor (beta chain) sequence. This clonotype is described as medium-sized (0.01 to 0.1%). It lacks a known antigen. The sample holds no much larger clone one base away, and base qualities are not on file. The data were obtained in a study of CD8 T cells in ankylosing spondylitis (TCRdb year 2017). Looking at the study overall: The study set out to find disease-linked TCR variants by profiling T cell receptor beta repertoires in ankylosing spondylitis patients and healthy donors. In total, the full study cohort was made up of about 110 healthy donors and 20 to 25 ankylosing spondylitis patients. Peripheral blood samples were taken, and synovial fluid was additionally collected from ankylosing spondylitis patients. General conclusions and limits of the study: A TCR beta motif made up of fewer than 10 highly homologous amino acid variants appeared to be characteristic of blood from ankylosing spondylitis patients. Some motif variants were previously reported in synovial fluid and blood of reactive arthritis patients, suggesting common disease-initiation mechanisms. The disease-linked clones were reported as significantly enriched in matched synovial fluid samples from ankylosing spondylitis patients. The disease-linked clones showed a CD8+ phenotype and occurred at relatively low frequencies in peripheral blood.

The run used an Illumina HiSeq 2500. Quantitative 5'-RACE with molecular barcodes was used to prepare TCR beta libraries. For the original study's pipeline: A new computational method, built on a probabilistic model of VDJ rearrangement, was used to identify disease-linked TCR variants. Clones were called with MiXCR by TCRdb after fastp trimmed the public reads at Q25, and only in-frame beta chains were retained. Entries that share a CDR3 protein sequence are merged under the most common genes and DNA. The V and J calls were not made by the authors but by TCRdb's processing. For this sample the table gives about 30,000 distinct CDR3 sequences, of which nearly 5.5% were detected only once. Around 1.8% of the sample is held by the ten biggest clonotypes. The CDR3 spans 14 residues, from the cysteine through the phenylalanine. The only DNA kept is the CDR3, 42 bases in frame from the first base. The germline V gene provides CDR1 SGDLS and CDR2 YYNGEE. V ends up 5 bases short and J 5 bases short, with an unmatched junction base count of 4.

Source material: blood, either unsorted or a sorted T cell fraction (not recorded which). The chain was built from TRBV9 and TRBJ1-6; 7 middle bases align to TRBD1. The origin of this receptor is a female donor with ankylosing spondylitis or in good health (not recorded which). The nucleotide sequence is TGTGCCAGCAGAGGACAGGCAAATAATTCACCCCTCCACTTT. Translated, it gives CASRGQANNSPLHF.